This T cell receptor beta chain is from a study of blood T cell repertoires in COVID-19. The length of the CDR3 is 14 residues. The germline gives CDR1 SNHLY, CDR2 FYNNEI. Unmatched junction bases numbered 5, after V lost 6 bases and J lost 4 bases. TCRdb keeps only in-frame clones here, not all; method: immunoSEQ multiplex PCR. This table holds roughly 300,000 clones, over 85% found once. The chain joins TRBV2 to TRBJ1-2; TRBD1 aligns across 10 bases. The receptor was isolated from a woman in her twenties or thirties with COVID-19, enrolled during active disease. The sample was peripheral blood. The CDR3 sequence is CASSGQGEIYGYTF. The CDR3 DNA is TGTGCCAGCAGCGGACAGGGGGAGATCTATGGCTACACCTTC.